This TCR beta chain appears in the sequencing data of a study of blood T cell repertoires in COVID-19. The germline V gene encodes CDR1 SGHRS and CDR2 YFSETQ. Trimming cost V 4 bases and J 0 bases; bases outside gene matches: 8. CDR3 length: 17 residues. Before being deemed recovered, Cohort 3 donors had two negative PCRs, clearance, or symptom resolution. Per the authors' pipeline: From reference gene primer amplification, estimates of nucleated cell counts were derived. Using immunoSEQ multiplex PCR, the repertoire was profiled, and TCRdb retains in-frame clones only, with some absent. V and J calls and clone size are given by that table; D and trimming were obtained from the DNA. The sample holds hundreds of thousands of clones; approximately 86% are singletons and the top ten take about 1%.

The sample comprised PBMCs or T cells enriched from blood (not recorded which). V is TRBV5-1 and J is TRBJ2-3, with 10 bases matching TRBD2. The TCR comes from a woman in her 30s who had recovered from COVID-19. The CDR3: CASSPRTSGSSTDTQYF. As DNA, the CDR3 is TGCGCCAGCAGCCCTAGGACTAGCGGTTCTAGCACAGATACGCAGTATTTT.